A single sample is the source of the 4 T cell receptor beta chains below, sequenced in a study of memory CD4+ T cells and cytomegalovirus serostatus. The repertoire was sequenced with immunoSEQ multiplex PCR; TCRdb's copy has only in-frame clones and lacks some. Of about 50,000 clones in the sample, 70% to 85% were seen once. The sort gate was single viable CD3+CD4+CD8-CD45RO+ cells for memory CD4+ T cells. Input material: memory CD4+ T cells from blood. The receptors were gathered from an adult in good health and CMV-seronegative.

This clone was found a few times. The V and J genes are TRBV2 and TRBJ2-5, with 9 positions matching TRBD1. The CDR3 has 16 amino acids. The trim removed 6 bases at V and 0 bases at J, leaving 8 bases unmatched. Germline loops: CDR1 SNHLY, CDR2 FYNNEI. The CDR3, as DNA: TGTGCCAGCAGAGTTCGGACAGGGGCGTACCAAGAGACCCAGTACTTC. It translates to CASRVRTGAYQETQYF. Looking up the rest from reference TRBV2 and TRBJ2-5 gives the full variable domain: EPEVTQTPSHQVTQMGQEVILRCVPISNHLYFYWYRQILGQKVEFLVSFYNNEISEKSEIFDDQFSVERPDGSNFTLKIRSTKLEDSAMYFCASRVRTGAYQETQYFGPGTRLLVL.

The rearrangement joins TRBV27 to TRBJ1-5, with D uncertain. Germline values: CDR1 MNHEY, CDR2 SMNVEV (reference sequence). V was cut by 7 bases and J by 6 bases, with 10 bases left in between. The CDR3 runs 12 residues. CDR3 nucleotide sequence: TGTGCCAGCACCACCGTGGGTCAGCCCCAGCATTTT. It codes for CASTTVGQPQHF.

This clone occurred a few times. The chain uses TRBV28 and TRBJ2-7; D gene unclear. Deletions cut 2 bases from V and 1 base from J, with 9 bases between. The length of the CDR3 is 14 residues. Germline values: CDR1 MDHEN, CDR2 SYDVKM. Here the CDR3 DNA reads TGTGCCAGCAGTTTAAGCATGGGGTCCTACGAGCAGTACTTC. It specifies CASSLSMGSYEQYF.

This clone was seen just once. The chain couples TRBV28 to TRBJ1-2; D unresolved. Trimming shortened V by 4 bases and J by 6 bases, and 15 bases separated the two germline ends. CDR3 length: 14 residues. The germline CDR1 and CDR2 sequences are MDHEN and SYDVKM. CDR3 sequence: CASSSGSYSNGYTF. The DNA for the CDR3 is TGTGCCAGCAGTTCCGGGTCCTACTCAAATGGCTACACCTTC.